At least ten counts were recorded for the clone carrying this T cell receptor (beta chain). Its matching antigen is unknown. This record belongs to a study of glioma-infiltrating T cells. Study-wide findings and caveats: Only very few CDR3 sequences appeared in both tissue and blood. Tissue-blood divergence was below expectation in non-neoplastic patients, above in gliomas.

Amplification of TCR alpha and beta CDR3 regions from RNA used iRepertoire nested multiplex PCR. Tissue mRNA or PBMC total RNA, roughly 85-450 ng, went into one-step reverse transcription and amplification. Using its own MiXCR run on the multiplex PCR reads, TCRdb lists one record per CDR3 protein. The sample lists roughly 190,000 distinct CDR3 sequences, roughly 32% occurring once. This receptor was taken from a human donor with low-grade glioma or glioblastoma, undergoing nonglioma brain surgery, or in good health (not recorded which). Sequencing used glioma tissue, nonneoplastic brain tissue, or PBMCs (not recorded which).

In DNA form, the CDR3 reads TGTGCCAGCAGCTGGACAGTTTTAACCCCTAATGAGCAGTTCTTC. Translating it yields CASSWTVLTPNEQFF. This rearrangement joins TRBV7-9 to TRBJ2-1, with TRBD1 as a possible D gene (6 bases). Trimming left V 4 bases short and J 7 bases short, with 17 bases between. The CDR3 has 15 amino acids. Germline values: CDR1 SEHNR, CDR2 FQNEAQ (reference sequence).